A selection of T cell receptor beta chains follows, all from one sample in a study of blood T cell repertoires in COVID-19. Measured with immunoSEQ multiplex PCR; TCRdb has only the in-frame clones, and not every one. The data contain fewer than 200,000 clones, 84% of them singletons. Specimen: PBMCs or T cells enriched from blood (not recorded which). The source is a man aged 50 to 59 who had recovered from COVID-19. CDR3s include the opening cysteine and the closing phenylalanine or tryptophan. D genes are given only for firm matches. Rows give clone size only sometimes, using once, few, many, or a class for an expanded clone.

clone size: -
J gene: TRBJ1-3
D gene: -
V gene: TRBV5-1
CDR3 DNA: TGCGCCAGCAGCGACGGGACAAGCTCTGGAAACACCATATATTTT
CDR3 protein: CASSDGTSSGNTIYF

clone size: once
J gene: TRBJ2-6
D gene: -
V gene: TRBV5-1
CDR3 DNA: TGCGCCAGCAGCTTGGTTGTCCGCTCTGGGGCCAACGTCCTGACTTTC
CDR3 protein: CASSLVVRSGANVLTF

clone size: -
J gene: TRBJ1-6
D gene: -
V gene: TRBV19
CDR3 DNA: TGTGCCAGTAACGGGAGGGGAGGTTATAATTCACCCCTCCACTTT
CDR3 protein: CASNGRGGYNSPLHF

clone size: -
J gene: TRBJ1-1
D gene: -
V gene: TRBV14
CDR3 DNA: TGTGCCAGCAGCCAAGTGGGTCCGAGGACTGAAGCTTTCTTT
CDR3 protein: CASSQVGPRTEAFF

clone size: -
J gene: TRBJ1-2
D gene: TRBD1
V gene: TRBV18
CDR3 DNA: TGTGCCAGCTCACCGGGACAGGGGTATGCCTACACCTTC
CDR3 protein: CASSPGQGYAYTF

clone size: -
J gene: TRBJ1-1
D gene: -
V gene: TRBV12-3/TRBV12-4
CDR3 DNA: TGTGCCAGCAGTTCAGTGGCTGAAGCTTTCTTT
CDR3 protein: CASSSVAEAFF

clone size: -
J gene: TRBJ1-2
D gene: -
V gene: TRBV6-4
CDR3 DNA: TGTGCCAGCAGTGACTCATCCCAGGCATATGGCTACACCTTC
CDR3 protein: CASSDSSQAYGYTF

clone size: -
J gene: TRBJ1-2
D gene: -
V gene: TRBV29-1
CDR3 DNA: TGCAGCGTTGAACCGGTGTCGGCGCGGGCCTACACCTTC
CDR3 protein: CSVEPVSARAYTF

clone size: -
J gene: TRBJ1-6
D gene: TRBD1
V gene: TRBV19
CDR3 DNA: TGTGCCAGCAACTTGGAGGGGGCGGCCAATTCACCCCTCCACTTT
CDR3 protein: CASNLEGAANSPLHF

clone size: once
J gene: TRBJ2-6
D gene: TRBD1
V gene: TRBV28
CDR3 DNA: TGTGCCAGCACCTCCAGGACAGGAGTGGCGGGGGCCAACGTCCTGACTTTC
CDR3 protein: CASTSRTGVAGANVLTF

clone size: once
J gene: TRBJ2-3
D gene: TRBD2
V gene: TRBV6-2/TRBV6-3
CDR3 DNA: TGTGCCAGCAGCCTCGGGAGCGGGGGGCCTCCCATGAGCACAGATACGCAGTATTTT
CDR3 protein: CASSLGSGGPPMSTDTQYF

clone size: once
J gene: TRBJ2-5
D gene: TRBD1
V gene: TRBV9
CDR3 DNA: TGTGCCAGCAGCGATACAGGGGGCCCTCAAGAGACCCAGTACTTC
CDR3 protein: CASSDTGGPQETQYF

clone size: -
J gene: TRBJ2-6
D gene: -
V gene: TRBV7-2
CDR3 DNA: TGTGCCAGCAGCTTAGTAATACTATTAAACTCTGGGGCCAACGTCCTGACTTTC
CDR3 protein: CASSLVILLNSGANVLTF

clone size: -
J gene: TRBJ2-3
D gene: TRBD2
V gene: TRBV4-3
CDR3 DNA: TGCGCCAGCAGCCGGGGGCTAGCGGGGAGCAGCACAGATACGCAGTATTTT
CDR3 protein: CASSRGLAGSSTDTQYF

clone size: -
J gene: TRBJ1-1
D gene: -
V gene: TRBV19
CDR3 DNA: TGTGCCAGTAGCAATTCCTATTTCGGGTCGAACACTGAAGCTTTCTTT
CDR3 protein: CASSNSYFGSNTEAFF

clone size: -
J gene: TRBJ2-1
D gene: TRBD2
V gene: TRBV7-8
CDR3 DNA: TGTGCCAGCAGCTTACTAGCGGGGCTTGGTAATGAGCAGTTCTTC
CDR3 protein: CASSLLAGLGNEQFF

clone size: once
J gene: TRBJ2-1
D gene: -
V gene: TRBV4-3
CDR3 DNA: TGCGCCAGCAGCCAATCTCCTCATCGCGGAAGAGGGACAATCCGGGTCAATGAGCAGTTCTTC
CDR3 protein: CASSQSPHRGRGTIRVNEQFF

clone size: -
J gene: TRBJ2-2
D gene: TRBD2
V gene: TRBV11-2
CDR3 DNA: TGTGCCAGCAGCGAGACTAGCGGGGAGACCACCGGGGAGCTGTTTTTT
CDR3 protein: CASSETSGETTGELFF

clone size: -
J gene: TRBJ2-1
D gene: TRBD1
V gene: TRBV7-3
CDR3 DNA: TGTGCCAGCAGATTGACAGGGGAACTTGGTGAGCAGTTCTTC
CDR3 protein: CASRLTGELGEQFF

clone size: -
J gene: TRBJ2-7
D gene: -
V gene: TRBV10-3
CDR3 DNA: TGTGCCATCAGTCCGACCCAGGGGATCTACGAGCAGTACTTC
CDR3 protein: CAISPTQGIYEQYF

clone size: -
J gene: TRBJ2-1
D gene: TRBD2
V gene: TRBV4-1
CDR3 DNA: TGCGCCAGCAGGGATGCCAGCGGGGGGACGAGCTCCTACAATGAGCAGTTCTTC
CDR3 protein: CASRDASGGTSSYNEQFF

clone size: -
J gene: TRBJ1-1
D gene: -
V gene: TRBV5-6
CDR3 DNA: TGTGCCAGCAGCCTAAGGACAGCCATGAACACTGAAGCTTTCTTT
CDR3 protein: CASSLRTAMNTEAFF

clone size: -
J gene: TRBJ1-1
D gene: TRBD1
V gene: TRBV7-2
CDR3 DNA: TGTGCCAGCAGCCGCAAGACAGGGGCCAACACTGAAGCTTTCTTT
CDR3 protein: CASSRKTGANTEAFF

clone size: -
J gene: TRBJ2-5
D gene: TRBD1
V gene: TRBV25-1
CDR3 DNA: TGTGCCAGCAGTGAATCGGGACAGGGAGGGACCCAGTACTTC
CDR3 protein: CASSESGQGGTQYF

clone size: once
J gene: TRBJ1-3
D gene: -
V gene: TRBV9
CDR3 DNA: TGTGCCAGCAGCGTAGTAGGGGGTTTCTCTGGAAACACCATATATTTT
CDR3 protein: CASSVVGGFSGNTIYF

clone size: -
J gene: TRBJ1-2
D gene: -
V gene: TRBV10-3
CDR3 DNA: TGTGCCATCAGTGATCAGACAGGCGGGAACTATGGCTACACCTTC
CDR3 protein: CAISDQTGGNYGYTF

clone size: -
J gene: TRBJ2-1
D gene: -
V gene: TRBV5-6
CDR3 DNA: TGTGCCAGCAGCCCAACGGTCGGGGAGCAGTTCTTC
CDR3 protein: CASSPTVGEQFF

clone size: -
J gene: TRBJ1-4
D gene: -
V gene: TRBV5-1
CDR3 DNA: TGCGCCAGCAGCTTGGAGGGGAAAAATGAAAAACTGTTTTTT
CDR3 protein: CASSLEGKNEKLFF

clone size: -
J gene: TRBJ2-5
D gene: TRBD2
V gene: TRBV30
CDR3 DNA: TGTGCCTGGAGTGGCCTGGGGCGGGGGGCCCAAGAGACCCAGTACTTC
CDR3 protein: CAWSGLGRGAQETQYF

clone size: once
J gene: TRBJ1-6
D gene: -
V gene: TRBV7-9
CDR3 DNA: TGTGCCAGCAGCTCCACAGGGTCTAGCTCCTATAATTCACCCCTCCACTTT
CDR3 protein: CASSSTGSSSYNSPLHF

clone size: -
J gene: TRBJ1-2
D gene: TRBD1
V gene: TRBV19
CDR3 DNA: TGTGCCAGTGGGGACCCAGGGGGCGCGGACTATGGCTACACCTTC
CDR3 protein: CASGDPGGADYGYTF

clone size: -
J gene: TRBJ2-3
D gene: -
V gene: TRBV19
CDR3 DNA: TGTGCCAGTAGCCTGGGACAAACCAGCACAGATACGCAGTATTTT
CDR3 protein: CASSLGQTSTDTQYF

clone size: -
J gene: TRBJ2-7
D gene: -
V gene: TRBV2
CDR3 DNA: TGTGCCAGCACCGAGGGGCAGGGGTTATCCGAGCAGTACTTC
CDR3 protein: CASTEGQGLSEQYF

clone size: -
J gene: TRBJ1-1
D gene: TRBD1
V gene: TRBV5-1
CDR3 DNA: TGCGCCAGCAGCATGAGGGGGCGGAACACTGAAGCTTTCTTT
CDR3 protein: CASSMRGRNTEAFF

clone size: -
J gene: TRBJ1-4
D gene: TRBD1
V gene: TRBV5-6
CDR3 DNA: TGTGCCAGCAGCTTGTCCCGGGACAGGGGGTGGAGTGAAAAACTGTTTTTT
CDR3 protein: CASSLSRDRGWSEKLFF

clone size: -
J gene: TRBJ1-1
D gene: TRBD1
V gene: TRBV19
CDR3 DNA: TGTGCCAGCACAGGGGGGTGGGGAAAGTCTGAAGCTTTCTTT
CDR3 protein: CASTGGWGKSEAFF